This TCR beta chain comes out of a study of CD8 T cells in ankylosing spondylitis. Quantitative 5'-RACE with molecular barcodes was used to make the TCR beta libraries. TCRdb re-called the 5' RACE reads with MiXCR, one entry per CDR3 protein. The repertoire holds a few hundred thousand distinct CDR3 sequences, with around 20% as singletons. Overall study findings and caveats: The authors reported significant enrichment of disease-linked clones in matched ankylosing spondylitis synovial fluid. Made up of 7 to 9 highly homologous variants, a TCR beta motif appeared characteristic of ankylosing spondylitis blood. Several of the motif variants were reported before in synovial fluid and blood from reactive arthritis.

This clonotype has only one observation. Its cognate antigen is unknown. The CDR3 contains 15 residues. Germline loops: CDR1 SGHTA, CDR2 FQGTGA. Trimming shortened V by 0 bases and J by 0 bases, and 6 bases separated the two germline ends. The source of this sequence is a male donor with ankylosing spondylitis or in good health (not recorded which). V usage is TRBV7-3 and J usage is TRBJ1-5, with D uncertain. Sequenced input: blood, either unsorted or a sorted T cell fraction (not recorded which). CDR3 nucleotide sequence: TGTGCCAGCAGCTTAACGAGTTATAGCAATCAGCCCCAGCATTTT. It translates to CASSLTSYSNQPQHF.